The 12 T cell receptor beta chains below all came from one sample that was sequenced in a study of identical twins. Each CDR3 protein gets one entry after TCRdb re-called the 5' RACE reads with MiXCR. The sample yields roughly 630,000 distinct CDR3 sequences, 7.1% seen once. The same sample was also studied in work on yellow fever vaccine responses in identical twins.

What was sequenced was PBMCs. All receptors come from a woman aged 18-29 years in good health.

A few counts support this clonotype. The chain recombines TRBV5-1 with TRBJ1-4; 8 bases agree with TRBD1. Trimming cost V 8 bases and J 0 bases; bases outside gene matches: 6. Germline CDR1 and CDR2: SGHRS and YFSETQ. This CDR3 comprises 15 residues. CDR3 residues: CASKQGGTTNEKLFF. CDR3 bases: TGCGCCAGTAAACAGGGGGGAACAACTAATGAAAAACTGTTTTTT.

In its sample, this clonotype was seen a few times. V is TRBV2 and J is TRBJ2-2, with D possibly matching TRBD1 (5 bases). Trimming pared 3 bases from V and 6 bases from J, leaving 11 bases between. CDR1 is SNHLY and CDR2 is FYNNEI in the germline V gene. This CDR3 region has 14 residues. For the CDR3, the DNA is TGTGCCAGCAGTGACAGGATGACAGCCGGGGAGCTGTTTTTT. It encodes CASSDRMTAGELFF.

This chain links TRBV28 with TRBJ1-4, with 7 bases that match TRBD1. V trimming: 5 bases; J trimming: 6 bases; junction bases outside the gene matches: 15. CDR1 and CDR2 from the germline V gene are MDHEN and SYDVKM. This CDR3 has 17 amino acids. CDR3 DNA sequence: TGTGCCAGCAGTGGGGCGAAAATAGGGGGCTGGTATGAAAAACTGTTTTTT. Translated: CASSGAKIGGWYEKLFF.

This clonotype came up many times. This chain joins TRBV3-1 and TRBJ2-3, with D possibly matching TRBD1 (7 bases). V dropped 4 bases and J dropped 0 bases, with 17 bases sitting between them. Germline V gene lookup returns CDR1 LGHDT and CDR2 YNNKEL (reference sequence). The CDR3 totals 17 residues. In nucleotides, the CDR3 is TGTGCCAGCAGCCGGAGGGGGCTTACCTCCAGCACAGATACGCAGTATTTT. Translating it yields CASSRRGLTSSTDTQYF.

This clonotype was counted at least ten times. The chain carries TRBV5-6 and TRBJ1-5; unclear D gene. Trimming stripped 4 bases from V and 3 bases from J, with 14 bases between. Germline loops: CDR1 SGHDT, CDR2 YYEEEE. The CDR3 extends over 15 amino acids. This CDR3 is CASSRSPDHNQPQHF. The CDR3 DNA follows: TGTGCCAGCAGCCGTAGCCCCGATCACAATCAGCCCCAGCATTTT.

In this sample, this clonotype turned up many times. The chain recombines TRBV6-1 with TRBJ2-2; no clear D. The V and J ends lost 5 bases and 0 bases respectively, with 10 bases between them. Germline V gene sequence: CDR1 MNHNS, CDR2 SASEGT. The CDR3 consists of 15 residues. The CDR3 DNA follows: TGTGCCAGCAGTCGGCGCAGGACGAACACCGGGGAGCTGTTTTTT. Amino acid sequence: CASSRRRTNTGELFF.

This chain links TRBV12-3 or TRBV12-4 with TRBJ2-3; 12 bases agree with TRBD2. V lost 2 bases, J lost 0 bases, and 3 bases stayed unmatched. CDR3 size: 17 residues. CDR3 sequence reads: CASSLRLAGGSTDTQYF. CDR3 coding DNA: TGTGCCAGCAGTTTAAGGCTAGCGGGGGGGAGCACAGATACGCAGTATTTT.

The sample holds many counts of this clonotype. The rearrangement links TRBV20-1 to TRBJ2-4, with no clear D. Germline loops: CDR1 DFQATT, CDR2 SNEGSKA (reference sequence). V lost 3 bases, J lost 1 base, and 4 bases lay in between. The length of the CDR3 is 12 residues. In DNA, the CDR3 is TGCAGTGCTAGTTCCGCCAAAAACATTCAGTACTTC. Translation: CSASSAKNIQYF.

The V and J genes are TRBV10-1 and TRBJ2-2, with TRBD1 identical over 7 bases. Per the germline V gene, CDR1 is WNHNN and CDR2 is SYGVQD (reference sequence). This CDR3 spans 14 amino acids. The V gene end was trimmed by 2 bases and the J gene end by 6 bases; junction bases not matched to a gene: 3. Here the CDR3 DNA reads TGCGCCAGCAGTGAGCCGACAGGGTCCGGGGAGCTGTTTTTT. This translates into CASSEPTGSGELFF.

The V call is TRBV5-1, the J call TRBJ2-5; D remains unclear. This CDR3 contains 13 residues. Germline assignment: CDR1 SGHRS and CDR2 YFSETQ. Deletions cut 2 bases from V and 1 base from J, with 6 bases between. In nucleotides, the CDR3 is TGCGCCAGCAGCTTTGACGGCCAAGAGACCCAGTACTTC. It codes for CASSFDGQETQYF.

Ten or more counts support this clonotype. The chain recombines TRBV2 with TRBJ2-3; D unclear. Germline CDR1 is SNHLY and CDR2 is FYNNEI. The CDR3 runs to 14 residues. V was clipped by 4 bases and J by 0 bases, with 8 bases between them. The CDR3 sequence is CASSGRDSTDTQYF. The CDR3 region has the DNA TGTGCCAGCAGTGGGCGTGACAGCACAGATACGCAGTATTTT.

This clonotype was recorded a few times. The chain is built from TRBV14 and TRBJ1-5; 7 bases are a match to TRBD1. Germline assignment: CDR1 SGHDN and CDR2 FVKESK. The CDR3 extends over 16 amino acids. Trimming removed 5 bases from V and 0 bases from J; junction bases left unmatched: 7. As DNA, the CDR3 is TGTGCCAGCAGCGACGGGACAGCTTTTAGCAATCAGCCCCAGCATTTT. Translation gives CASSDGTAFSNQPQHF.